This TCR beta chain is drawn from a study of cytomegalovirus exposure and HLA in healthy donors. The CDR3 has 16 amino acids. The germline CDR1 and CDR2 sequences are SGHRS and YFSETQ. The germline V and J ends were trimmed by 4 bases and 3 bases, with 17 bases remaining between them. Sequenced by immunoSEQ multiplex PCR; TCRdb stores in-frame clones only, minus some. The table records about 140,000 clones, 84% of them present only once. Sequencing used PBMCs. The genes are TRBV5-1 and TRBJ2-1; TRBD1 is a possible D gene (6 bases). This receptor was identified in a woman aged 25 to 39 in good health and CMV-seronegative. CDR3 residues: CASSGGDRPIYNEQFF. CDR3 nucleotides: TGCGCCAGCAGCGGGGGTGACAGGCCCATCTACAATGAGCAGTTCTTC.